This entry is about one TCR beta chain. This sample stems from a study of cytomegalovirus exposure and HLA in healthy donors. Study overall: There were a few hundred genotyped donors. Of these, about 86% fell in the genetic ancestry cluster associated with self-reported Caucasian donors.

The CDR3 has 15 amino acids. Germline assignment: CDR1 SNHLY and CDR2 FYNNEI. V lost 4 bases, J lost 0 bases, and 7 bases lay in between. This PCR relied on a set of 60 Vbeta primers and 13 Jbeta primers. Generated by immunoSEQ multiplex PCR, the TCRdb table keeps only in-frame clones and is missing some. This sample has 150,000 to 200,000 clones, with around 80% found just once. Sample: PBMCs. The receptor was derived from a woman aged 50 to 65 in good health and CMV-seronegative. The chain uses TRBV2 and TRBJ2-6; D is possibly TRBD1 (5 bases). In DNA form, the CDR3 reads TGTGCCAGCAGTGGGCAGGGCTCTGGGGCCAACGTCCTGACTTTC. Translated, it gives CASSGQGSGANVLTF.